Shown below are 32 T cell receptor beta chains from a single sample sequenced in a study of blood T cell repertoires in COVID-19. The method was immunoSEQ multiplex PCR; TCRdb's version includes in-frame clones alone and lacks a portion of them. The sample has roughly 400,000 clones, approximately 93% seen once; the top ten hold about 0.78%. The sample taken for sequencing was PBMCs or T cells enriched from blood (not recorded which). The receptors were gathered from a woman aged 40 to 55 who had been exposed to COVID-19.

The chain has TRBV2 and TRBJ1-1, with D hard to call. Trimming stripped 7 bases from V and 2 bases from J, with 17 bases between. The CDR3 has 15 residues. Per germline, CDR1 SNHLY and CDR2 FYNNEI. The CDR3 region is CASIWTGITNTEAFF. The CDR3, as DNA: TGTGCCAGCATCTGGACGGGAATCACAAACACTGAAGCTTTCTTT.

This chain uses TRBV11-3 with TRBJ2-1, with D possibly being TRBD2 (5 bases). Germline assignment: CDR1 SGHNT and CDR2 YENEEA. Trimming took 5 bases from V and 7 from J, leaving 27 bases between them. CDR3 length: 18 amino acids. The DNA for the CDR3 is TGTGCCAGCAGCACCAATCGTGGAGGTCCCAAAAGGCGGAATGAGCAGTTCTTC. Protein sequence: CASSTNRGGPKRRNEQFF.

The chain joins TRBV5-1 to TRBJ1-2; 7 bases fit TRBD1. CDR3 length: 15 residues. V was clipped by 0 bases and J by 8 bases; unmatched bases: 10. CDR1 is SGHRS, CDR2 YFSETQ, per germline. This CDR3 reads CASSLALTGAGGYTF. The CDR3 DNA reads TGCGCCAGCAGCTTGGCCCTAACAGGGGCAGGAGGCTACACCTTC.

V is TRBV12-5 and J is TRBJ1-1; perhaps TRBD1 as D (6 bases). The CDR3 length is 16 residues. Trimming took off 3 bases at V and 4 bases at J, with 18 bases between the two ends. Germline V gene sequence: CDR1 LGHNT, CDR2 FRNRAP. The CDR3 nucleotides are TGTGCTAGTGGTTTTATCATATCAGGGGTAGGCACTGAAGCTTTCTTT. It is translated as CASGFIISGVGTEAFF.

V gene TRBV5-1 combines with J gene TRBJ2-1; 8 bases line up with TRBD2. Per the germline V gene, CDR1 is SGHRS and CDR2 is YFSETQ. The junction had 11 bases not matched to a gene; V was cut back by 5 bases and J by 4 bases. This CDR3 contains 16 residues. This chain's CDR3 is CASRLPGGPPYNEQFF. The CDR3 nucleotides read TGCGCCAGCAGACTCCCGGGGGGGCCCCCGTACAATGAGCAGTTCTTC.

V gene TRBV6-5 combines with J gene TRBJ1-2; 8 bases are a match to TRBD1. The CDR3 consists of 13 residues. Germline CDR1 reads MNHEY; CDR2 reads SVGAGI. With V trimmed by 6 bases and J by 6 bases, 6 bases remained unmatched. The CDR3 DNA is TGTGCCAGCAGCCCGGACAGGGCCAATGGCTACACCTTC. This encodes CASSPDRANGYTF.

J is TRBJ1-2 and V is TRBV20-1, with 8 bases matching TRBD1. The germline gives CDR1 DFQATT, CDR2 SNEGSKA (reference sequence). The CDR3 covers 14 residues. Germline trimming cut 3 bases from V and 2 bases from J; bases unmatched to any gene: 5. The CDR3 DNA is TGCAGTGCTAGTGGCGGACAGGGAAACTATGGCTACACCTTC. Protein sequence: CSASGGQGNYGYTF.

The CDR3 DNA is TGTGCCAGCAGTGAACAGCGGGGGCTTCGGGGCAATGAGCAGTTCTTC. Protein product: CASSEQRGLRGNEQFF. This chain connects TRBV6-1 to TRBJ2-1; 8 positions agree with TRBD2. Germline V CDR1 and CDR2: MNHNS, SASEGT. The ends lost 2 bases at V and 6 bases at J; junction bases unmatched: 9. The CDR3 is 16 residues long.

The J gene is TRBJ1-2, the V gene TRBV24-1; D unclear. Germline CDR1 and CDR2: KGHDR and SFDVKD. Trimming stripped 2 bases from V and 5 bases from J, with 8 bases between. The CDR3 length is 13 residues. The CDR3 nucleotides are TGTGCCACCAGTGATTCGGGCGGGTATGGCTACACCTTC. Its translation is CATSDSGGYGYTF.

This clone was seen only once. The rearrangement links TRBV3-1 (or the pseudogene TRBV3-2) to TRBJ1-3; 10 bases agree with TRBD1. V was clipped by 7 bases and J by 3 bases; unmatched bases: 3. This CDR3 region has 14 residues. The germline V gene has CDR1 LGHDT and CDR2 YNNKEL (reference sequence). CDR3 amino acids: CASNDRGHGNTIYF. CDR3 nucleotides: TGTGCCAGCAACGACAGGGGGCATGGAAACACCATATATTTT.

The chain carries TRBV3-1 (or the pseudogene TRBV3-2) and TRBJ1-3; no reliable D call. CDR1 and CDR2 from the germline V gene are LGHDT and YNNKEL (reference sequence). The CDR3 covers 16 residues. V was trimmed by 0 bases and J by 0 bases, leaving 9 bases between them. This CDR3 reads CASSQDRSPSGNTIYF. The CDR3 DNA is TGTGCCAGCAGCCAAGATCGAAGCCCCTCTGGAAACACCATATATTTT.

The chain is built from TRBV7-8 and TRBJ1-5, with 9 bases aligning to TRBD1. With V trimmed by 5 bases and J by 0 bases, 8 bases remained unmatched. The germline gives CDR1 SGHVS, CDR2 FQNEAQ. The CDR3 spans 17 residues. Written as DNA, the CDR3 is TGTGCCAGCAGCGGCCTCCGGGACAGGGATAGCAATCAGCCCCAGCATTTT. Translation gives CASSGLRDRDSNQPQHF.

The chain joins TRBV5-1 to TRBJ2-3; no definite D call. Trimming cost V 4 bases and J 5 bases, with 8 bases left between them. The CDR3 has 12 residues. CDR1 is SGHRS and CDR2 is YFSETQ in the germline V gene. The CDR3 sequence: CASSPSGDTQYF. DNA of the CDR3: TGCGCCAGCAGCCCTTCGGGAGATACGCAGTATTTT.

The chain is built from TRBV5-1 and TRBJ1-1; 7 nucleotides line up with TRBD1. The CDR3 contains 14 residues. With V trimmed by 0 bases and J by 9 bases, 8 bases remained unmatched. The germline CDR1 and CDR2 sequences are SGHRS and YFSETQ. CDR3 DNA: TGCGCCAGCAGCTTGGAACAGGGGAGGCCCCAAGCTTTCTTT. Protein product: CASSLEQGRPQAFF. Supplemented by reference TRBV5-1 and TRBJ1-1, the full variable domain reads KAGVTQTPRYLIKTRGQQVTLSCSPISGHRSVSWYQQTPGQGLQFLFEYFSETQRNKGNFPGRFSGRQFSNSRSEMNVSTLELGDSALYLCASSLEQGRPQAFFGQGTRLTVV.

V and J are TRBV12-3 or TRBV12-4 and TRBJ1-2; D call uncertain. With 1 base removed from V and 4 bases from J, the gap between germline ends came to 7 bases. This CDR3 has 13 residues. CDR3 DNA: TGTGCCAGCAGTTTAGGAGTAATCTATGGCTACACCTTC. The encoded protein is CASSLGVIYGYTF.

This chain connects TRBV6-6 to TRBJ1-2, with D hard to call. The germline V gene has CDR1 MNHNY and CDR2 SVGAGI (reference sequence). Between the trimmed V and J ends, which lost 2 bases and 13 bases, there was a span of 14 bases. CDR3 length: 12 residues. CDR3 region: CASSYGRVFGTF. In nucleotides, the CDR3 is TGTGCCAGCAGTTACGGCCGGGTTTTTGGCACCTTC.

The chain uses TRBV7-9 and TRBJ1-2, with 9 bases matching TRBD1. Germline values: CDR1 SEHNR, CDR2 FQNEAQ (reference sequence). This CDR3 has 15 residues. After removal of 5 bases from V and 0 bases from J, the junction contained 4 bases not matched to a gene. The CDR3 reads CASSLNRGPNYGYTF. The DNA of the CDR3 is TGTGCCAGCAGCCTAAACAGGGGGCCTAACTATGGCTACACCTTC.

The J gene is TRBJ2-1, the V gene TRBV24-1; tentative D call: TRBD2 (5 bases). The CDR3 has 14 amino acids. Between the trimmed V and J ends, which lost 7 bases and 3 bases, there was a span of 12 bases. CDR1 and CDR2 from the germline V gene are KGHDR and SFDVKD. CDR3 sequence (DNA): TGTGCCACCAGCACTAGGAGCGGCTACAATGAGCAGTTCTTC. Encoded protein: CATSTRSGYNEQFF.

DNA for the CDR3: TGTGCCAGCAGCTCGGACAGGGGGCGGACAGATACGCAGTATTTT. Its protein is CASSSDRGRTDTQYF. This chain joins TRBV7-9 and TRBJ2-3; TRBD1 matches 11 bases. The V gene end was trimmed by 4 bases and the J gene end by 3 bases; junction bases not matched to a gene: 3. This CDR3 is 15 amino acids long. Germline V CDR1 and CDR2: SEHNR, FQNEAQ (reference sequence).

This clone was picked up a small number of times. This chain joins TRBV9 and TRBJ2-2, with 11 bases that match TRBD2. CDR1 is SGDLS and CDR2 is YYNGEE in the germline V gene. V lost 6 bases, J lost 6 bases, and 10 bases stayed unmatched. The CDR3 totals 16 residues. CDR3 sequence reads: CASTQTSGVAPGELFF. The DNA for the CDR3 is TGTGCCAGCACACAGACTAGCGGGGTCGCGCCCGGGGAGCTGTTTTTT. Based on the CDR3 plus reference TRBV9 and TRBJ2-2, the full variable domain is DSGVTQTPKHLITATGQRVTLRCSPRSGDLSVYWYQQSLDQGLQFLIQYYNGEERAKGNILERFSAQQFPDLHSELNLSSLELGDSALYFCASTQTSGVAPGELFFGEGSRLTVL.

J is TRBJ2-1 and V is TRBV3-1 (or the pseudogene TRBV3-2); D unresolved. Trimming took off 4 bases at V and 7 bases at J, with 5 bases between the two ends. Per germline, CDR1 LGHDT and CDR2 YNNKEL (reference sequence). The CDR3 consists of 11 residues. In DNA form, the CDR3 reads TGTGCCAGCAGCCTTAAAAATGAGCAGTTCTTC. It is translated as CASSLKNEQFF.

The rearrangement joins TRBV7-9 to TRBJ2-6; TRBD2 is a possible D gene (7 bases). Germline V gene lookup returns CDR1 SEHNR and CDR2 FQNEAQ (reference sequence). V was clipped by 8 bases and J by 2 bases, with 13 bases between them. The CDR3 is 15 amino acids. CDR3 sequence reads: CASRGAGAGANVLTF. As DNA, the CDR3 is TGTGCCAGCCGGGGGGCAGGGGCTGGGGCCAACGTCCTGACTTTC.

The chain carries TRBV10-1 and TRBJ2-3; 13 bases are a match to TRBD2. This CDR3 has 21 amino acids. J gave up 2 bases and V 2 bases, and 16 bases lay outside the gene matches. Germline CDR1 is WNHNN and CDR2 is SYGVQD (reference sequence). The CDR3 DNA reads TGCGCCAGCAGTGAGGGGGACTCCCCCCGGACTAGCGGGGGAAACACAGATACGCAGTATTTT. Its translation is CASSEGDSPRTSGGNTDTQYF.

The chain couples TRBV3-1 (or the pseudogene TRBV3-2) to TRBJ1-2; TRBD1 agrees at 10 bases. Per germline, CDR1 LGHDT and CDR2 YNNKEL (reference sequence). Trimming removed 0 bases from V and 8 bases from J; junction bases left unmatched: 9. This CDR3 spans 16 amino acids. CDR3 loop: CASSQEGGQGQGGYTF. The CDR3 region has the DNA TGTGCCAGCAGCCAAGAAGGGGGACAGGGGCAAGGCGGCTACACCTTC.

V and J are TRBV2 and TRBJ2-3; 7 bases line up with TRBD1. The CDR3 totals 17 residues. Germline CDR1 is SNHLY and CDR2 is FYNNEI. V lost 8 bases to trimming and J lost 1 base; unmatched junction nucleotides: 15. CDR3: CASAGTAPTLRTDTQYF. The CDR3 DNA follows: TGTGCCAGCGCCGGGACAGCACCTACCCTTCGCACAGATACGCAGTATTTT.

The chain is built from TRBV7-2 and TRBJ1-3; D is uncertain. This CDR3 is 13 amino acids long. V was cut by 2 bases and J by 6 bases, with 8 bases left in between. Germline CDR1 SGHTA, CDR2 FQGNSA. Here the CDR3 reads CASSLHGENTIYF. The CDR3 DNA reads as TGTGCCAGCAGCTTACACGGGGAAAACACCATATATTTT.

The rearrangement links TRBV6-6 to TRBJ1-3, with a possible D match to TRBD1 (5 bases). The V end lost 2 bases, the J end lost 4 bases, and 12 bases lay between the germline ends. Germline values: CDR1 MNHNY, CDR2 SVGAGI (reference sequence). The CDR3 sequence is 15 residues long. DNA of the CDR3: TGTGCCAGCAGTTACGGGGGGGAAACAGGAAACACCATATATTTT. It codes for CASSYGGETGNTIYF.

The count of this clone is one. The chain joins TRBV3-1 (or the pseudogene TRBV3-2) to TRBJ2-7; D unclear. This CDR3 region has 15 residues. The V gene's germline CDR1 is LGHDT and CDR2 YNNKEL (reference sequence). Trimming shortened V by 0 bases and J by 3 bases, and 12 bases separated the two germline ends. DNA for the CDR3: TGTGCCAGCAGCCAAGATTCCTACGGTGTCTACGAGCAGTACTTC. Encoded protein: CASSQDSYGVYEQYF.

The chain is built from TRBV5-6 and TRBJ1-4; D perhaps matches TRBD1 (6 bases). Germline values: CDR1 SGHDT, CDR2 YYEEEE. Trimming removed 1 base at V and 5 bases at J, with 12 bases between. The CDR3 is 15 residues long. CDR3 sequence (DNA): TGTGCCAGCAGCTTGTTGGCAGGGGCGAATGAAAAACTGTTTTTT. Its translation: CASSLLAGANEKLFF.

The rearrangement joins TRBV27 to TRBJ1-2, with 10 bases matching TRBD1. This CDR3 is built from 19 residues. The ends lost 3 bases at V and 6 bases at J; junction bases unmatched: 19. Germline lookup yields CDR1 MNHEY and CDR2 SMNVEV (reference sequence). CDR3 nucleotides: TGTGCCAGCAGTTTCGACTCGACAGGGGGCGGGGGGAGAGCGAATGGCTACACCTTC. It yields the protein CASSFDSTGGGGRANGYTF.

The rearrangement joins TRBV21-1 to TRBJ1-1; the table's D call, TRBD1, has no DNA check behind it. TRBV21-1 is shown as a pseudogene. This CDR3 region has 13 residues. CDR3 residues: CASSKEGRTEAFF. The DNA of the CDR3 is TGTGCCAGCAGCAAAGAGGGGCGAACTGAAGCTTTCTTT.

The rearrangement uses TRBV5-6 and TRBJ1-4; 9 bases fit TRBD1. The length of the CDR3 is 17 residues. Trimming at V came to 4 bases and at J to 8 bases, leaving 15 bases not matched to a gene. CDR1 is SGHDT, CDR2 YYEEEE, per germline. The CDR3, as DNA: TGTGCCAGCAGCACACTCCCTCCAGGGACAGGGAGCGAAAAACTGTTTTTT. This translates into CASSTLPPGTGSEKLFF.